Below, 24 T cell receptor beta chains from the same sample are listed, as sequenced in a study of blood T cell repertoires in COVID-19. Produced via immunoSEQ multiplex PCR; TCRdb's table is partial and in-frame only. This repertoire shows 130,000 or so clones, around 89% found once; its top ten account for more than 2%. Sample: peripheral blood. These receptors were obtained from a human donor with COVID-19, enrolled during active disease. The donor label of this sample is uncertain.

V usage is TRBV7-6 and J usage is TRBJ2-6, with D uncertain. V lost 5 bases and J lost 2, with 7 bases in between. CDR3 length: 14 residues. Germline V lookup: CDR1 SGHVS, CDR2 FNYEAQ. The CDR3 bases are TGTGCCAGCAGCCCCTATCCTGGGGCCAACGTCCTGACTTTC. Translation: CASSPYPGANVLTF.

This clone is a singleton in its sample. The chain couples TRBV19 to TRBJ1-3; tentatively, D is TRBD1 (6 bases). V lost 7 bases, J lost 4 bases, and 11 bases lay in between. The CDR3 spans 13 residues. Germline V gene data show CDR1 as LNHDA and CDR2 as SQIVND (reference sequence). DNA of the CDR3: TGTGCCAGTACCGGGACAACGGGAAACACCATATATTTT. Protein product: CASTGTTGNTIYF.

J is TRBJ1-4 and V is TRBV6-5, with 9 bases fitting TRBD1. Germline values: CDR1 MNHEY, CDR2 SVGAGI. The CDR3 length is 16 residues. The V and J ends lost 2 bases and 8 bases, in that order; junction bases with no gene match: 9. The CDR3 coding sequence is TGTGCCAGCAGTTACGGATTAGGGACAGGGCGAGAAAAACTGTTTTTT. Amino acid sequence: CASSYGLGTGREKLFF.

J is TRBJ1-6 and V is TRBV28, with a tentative D call TRBD1 (5 bases). Germline assignment: CDR1 MDHEN and CDR2 SYDVKM. This CDR3 contains 13 residues. Trimming removed 6 bases at V and 10 bases at J, with 13 bases between. The CDR3 DNA reads as TGTGCCAGCAGACCAGGGTTTGGCTCACCCCTCCACTTT. Amino acid sequence: CASRPGFGSPLHF.

The chain couples TRBV5-1 to TRBJ2-7; TRBD1 aligns across 9 bases. After removal of 0 bases from V and 2 bases from J, the junction contained 6 bases not matched to a gene. The CDR3 length is 16 residues. Per germline, CDR1 SGHRS and CDR2 YFSETQ. The CDR3 loop reads CASSLGWGTGTYEQYF. The CDR3, as DNA: TGCGCCAGCAGCTTGGGTTGGGGGACAGGGACCTACGAGCAGTACTTC. Supplemented by reference TRBV5-1 and TRBJ2-7, the full variable domain reads KAGVTQTPRYLIKTRGQQVTLSCSPISGHRSVSWYQQTPGQGLQFLFEYFSETQRNKGNFPGRFSGRQFSNSRSEMNVSTLELGDSALYLCASSLGWGTGTYEQYFGPGTRLTVT.

Comment on this clone: The sample has other DNA sequences that encode this CDR3 too. The chain links TRBV7-3 to TRBJ2-5; 7 positions agree with TRBD1. The V and J ends lost 3 bases and 2 bases, in that order; junction bases with no gene match: 0. CDR1 is SGHTA, CDR2 FQGTGA, per germline. There are 13 residues in the CDR3. The DNA for the CDR3 is TGTGCCAGCAGCTTGGACAGGCAAGAGACCCAGTACTTC. Translation gives CASSLDRQETQYF. The variable domain in full, with the rest retrieved from reference TRBV7-3 and TRBJ2-5, is GAGVSQTPSNKVTEKGKYVELRCDPISGHTALYWYRQSLGQGPEFLIYFQGTGAADDSGLPNDRFFAVRPEGSVSTLKIQRTERGDSAVYLCASSLDRQETQYFGPGTRLLVL.

The V gene is TRBV29-1, the J gene TRBJ2-7; the match to TRBD1 covers 7 bases. Germline values: CDR1 SQVTM, CDR2 ANQGSEA. The J segment lost 7 bases and the V segment lost 6 bases, leaving 9 bases of the junction unmatched. This CDR3 spans 12 amino acids. The CDR3 coding sequence is TGCAGCGTCAGGGACAGTTTCCGGGAGCAGTACTTC. Amino acids: CSVRDSFREQYF.

The chain employs TRBV6-4 and TRBJ2-1; 7 bases line up with TRBD1. From germline, CDR1 is MRHNA and CDR2 SNTAGT. J lost 5 bases, V lost 8 bases, and 3 bases had no gene match. CDR3 size: 12 residues. This chain's CDR3 is CASDGTDNEQFF. DNA for the CDR3: TGTGCCAGCGATGGGACAGACAATGAGCAGTTCTTC.

As DNA, the CDR3 is TGTGCCAGCAGCTCACAGGGGGCCTCCTACGAGCAGTACTTC. This encodes CASSSQGASYEQYF. The V and J genes are TRBV21-1 and TRBJ2-7; the table calls TRBD1, which could not be checked here. TRBV21-1 is reported as a pseudogene. The CDR3 is made up of 14 amino acids.

This chain uses TRBV18 with TRBJ1-1, with D tentatively TRBD1 (5 bases). CDR3 length: 13 residues. V was trimmed by 6 bases and J by 5 bases, leaving 13 bases between them. Germline V gene data show CDR1 as KGHSH and CDR2 as LQKENI. CDR3 sequence reads: CASSRDSGTEAFF. The CDR3, as DNA: TGTGCCAGCTCCCGAGACAGTGGAACTGAAGCTTTCTTT.

J is TRBJ2-7 and V is TRBV9; TRBD1 agrees at 9 bases. Germline trimming cut 2 bases from V and 4 bases from J; bases unmatched to any gene: 4. The CDR3 has 14 amino acids. Per the germline V gene, CDR1 is SGDLS and CDR2 is YYNGEE. For the CDR3, the DNA is TGTGCCAGCAGCGTGGACAGGGGAGGTTACGAGCAGTACTTC. Residues: CASSVDRGGYEQYF.

J is TRBJ2-1 and V is TRBV5-1, with 7 bases identical to TRBD1. Germline-derived CDR1 and CDR2 are SGHRS and YFSETQ. With 4 bases clipped from V and 1 base from J, the junction kept 8 bases outside the gene matches. CDR3 size: 16 residues. The CDR3 region is CASSQTGLSSYNEQFF. As DNA, the CDR3 is TGCGCCAGCAGCCAGACAGGGCTCTCATCCTACAATGAGCAGTTCTTC.

The chain employs TRBV19 and TRBJ1-1; D possibly corresponds to TRBD1 (6 bases). Trimming shortened V by 11 bases and J by 0 bases, and 10 bases separated the two germline ends. The CDR3 runs 12 residues. Germline loops: CDR1 LNHDA, CDR2 SQIVND (reference sequence). The CDR3 is CASTGMNTEAFF. The CDR3 nucleotides read TGTGCCTCAACAGGGATGAACACTGAAGCTTTCTTT.

The chain is built from TRBV28 and TRBJ2-5; 7 bases agree with TRBD1. V lost 7 bases to trimming and J lost 4 bases; unmatched junction nucleotides: 15. The CDR3 runs to 16 residues. Germline V gene sequence: CDR1 MDHEN, CDR2 SYDVKM. CDR3 loop: CASTGVQGVTGETQYF. As DNA, the CDR3 is TGTGCCAGCACCGGAGTCCAGGGGGTGACGGGAGAGACCCAGTACTTC.

J is TRBJ2-7 and V is TRBV6-6, with 7 bases aligning to TRBD1. With 0 bases clipped from V and 2 bases from J, the junction kept 4 bases outside the gene matches. This CDR3 has 15 residues. CDR1 is MNHNY and CDR2 is SVGAGI in the germline V gene (reference sequence). CDR3 DNA: TGTGCCAGCAGTTACTCCCGGACAGGCCCCTACGAGCAGTACTTC. It translates to CASSYSRTGPYEQYF.

V and J are TRBV3-1 (or the pseudogene TRBV3-2) and TRBJ2-1; 12 nucleotides agree with TRBD2. Germline V gene sequence: CDR1 LGHDT, CDR2 YNNKEL (reference sequence). The V gene end was trimmed by 4 bases and the J gene end by 4 bases; junction bases not matched to a gene: 2. This CDR3 region has 15 residues. CDR3 region: CASSRLAGEYNEQFF. CDR3 DNA sequence: TGTGCCAGCAGCCGACTAGCGGGAGAGTACAATGAGCAGTTCTTC.

The CDR3 nucleotides read TGTGCCAGCAGTTTCACTCGCCTAAATGAAGCTTTCTTT. Its protein is CASSFTRLNEAFF. The chain uses TRBV12-3 or TRBV12-4 and TRBJ1-1; D call uncertain. V shed 3 bases and J shed 7 bases, with 12 bases lying between them. The CDR3 extends over 13 amino acids.

The CDR3, as DNA: TGTGCCAGCAGTGAAGAAGGGGGTATCCGCTACGAGCAGTACTTC. It codes for CASSEEGGIRYEQYF. The rearrangement links TRBV2 to TRBJ2-7; possible D gene TRBD1, 6 bases. V lost 1 base, J lost 3 bases, and 13 bases lay in between. The CDR3 consists of 15 residues. Germline V gene lookup returns CDR1 SNHLY and CDR2 FYNNEI.

As regards this clone: This may be a read error: a much more frequent sequence differs by one nucleotide. Different DNA sequences within this sample yield the same CDR3. The gene calls are TRBV9 and TRBJ2-7; a possible D gene is TRBD2 (6 bases). CDR1 is SGDLS, CDR2 YYNGEE, per germline. V was trimmed by 0 bases and J by 0 bases, leaving 7 bases between them. CDR3 size: 14 residues. The CDR3 here is CASSVGGDSYEQYF. For the CDR3, the DNA is TGTGCCAGCAGCGTAGGGGGGGACTCCTACGAGCAGTACTTC.

This clone was picked up a small number of times. The chain couples TRBV2 to TRBJ2-1; possibly TRBD2 for D (6 bases). The germline V gene has CDR1 SNHLY and CDR2 FYNNEI. This CDR3 comprises 14 residues. V lost 8 bases and J lost 0, with 11 bases in between. The DNA of the CDR3 is TGTGCCAGCGGACGGGGGAGCTCCTACAATGAGCAGTTCTTC. Translating it yields CASGRGSSYNEQFF.

The CDR3, as DNA: TGTGCCAGCAGTGGGACAGCCCCCGGGGAGCTGTTTTTT. Its protein is CASSGTAPGELFF. This chain links TRBV25-1 with TRBJ2-2; D is perhaps TRBD1 (6 bases). The CDR3 has 13 residues. From germline, CDR1 is MGHDK and CDR2 SYGVNS. Trimming removed 4 bases at V and 6 bases at J, with 9 bases between. Drawing the rest from reference TRBV25-1 and TRBJ2-2, the complete variable domain is EADIYQTPRYLVIGTGKKITLECSQTMGHDKMYWYQQDPGMELHLIHYSYGVNSTEKGDLSSESTVSRIRTEHFPLTLESARPSHTSQYLCASSGTAPGELFFGEGSRLTVL.

V gene TRBV19 combines with J gene TRBJ1-2; TRBD1 matches 7 bases. With 9 bases clipped from V and 4 bases from J, the junction kept 14 bases outside the gene matches. This CDR3 is built from 15 residues. CDR1 and CDR2 from the germline V gene are LNHDA and SQIVND (reference sequence). CDR3 region: CASQVGQAESYGYTF. The CDR3 DNA reads as TGTGCCAGCCAGGTCGGACAGGCAGAAAGCTATGGCTACACCTTC.

The chain employs TRBV7-9 and TRBJ1-4, with D possibly TRBD1 on 6 matching bases. With 5 bases removed from V and 3 bases from J, the gap between germline ends came to 22 bases. In germline, CDR1 is SEHNR, CDR2 FQNEAQ (reference sequence). This CDR3 spans 18 amino acids. CDR3 in DNA: TGTGCCAGCAGCATCCGTTCAACAGGGAAGAGGGCTAATGAAAAACTGTTTTTT. Translating gives CASSIRSTGKRANEKLFF.

The rearrangement links TRBV10-1 to TRBJ2-7; TRBD1 agrees at 9 bases. Germline values: CDR1 WNHNN, CDR2 SYGVQD (reference sequence). CDR3 length equals 16 residues. Trimming at V came to 3 bases and at J to 7 bases, leaving 13 bases not matched to a gene. The CDR3 protein is CASSDNTGTGLWEQYF. CDR3 in DNA: TGCGCCAGCAGTGATAATACCGGGACAGGGCTCTGGGAGCAGTACTTC.